A selection of T cell receptor beta chains follows, all from one sample in a study of control samples from healthy donors and cancer patients. Assay used: immunoSEQ multiplex PCR; TCRdb lists only in-frame clones, some missing. This sample carries about 160,000 clones, 92% of them seen once, and the ten largest clones take roughly 0.7%. Sequenced sample: blood. These receptors all stem from a woman between 25 and 40 years old in good health. Both conserved end residues are part of each CDR3. The order of the fields is J gene, D gene, clone size, V gene, CDR3 protein, CDR3 DNA. D genes are given only for firm matches. Not all rows give a size; the values are once, few, many and, for expanded clones, a class.

j_call: TRBJ2-2
d_call: TRBD2
clone_size: -
v_call: TRBV14
cdr3_aa: CASRQRGTGELFF
cdr3_nt: TGTGCCAGCAGGCAGCGGGGGACCGGGGAGCTGTTTTTT

j_call: TRBJ1-4
d_call: -
clone_size: few
v_call: TRBV6-4
cdr3_aa: CASSDRYANEKLFF
cdr3_nt: TGTGCCAGCAGTGACAGGTATGCGAATGAAAAACTGTTTTTT

j_call: TRBJ2-5
d_call: -
clone_size: -
v_call: TRBV5-1
cdr3_aa: CASSSAGNQETQYF
cdr3_nt: TGCGCCAGCAGCTCCGCCGGGAACCAAGAGACCCAGTACTTC

j_call: TRBJ1-4
d_call: -
clone_size: -
v_call: TRBV10-3
cdr3_aa: CAISQQVSGEKLFF
cdr3_nt: TGTGCCATCAGTCAACAGGTGTCGGGTGAAAAACTGTTTTTT

j_call: TRBJ2-5
d_call: -
clone_size: few
v_call: TRBV28
cdr3_aa: CASGNRAVMDQYF
cdr3_nt: TGTGCCAGCGGCAATCGTGCGGTCATGGACCAGTACTTC

j_call: TRBJ1-1
d_call: -
clone_size: -
v_call: TRBV4-1
cdr3_aa: CASSHRRGNTEAFF
cdr3_nt: TGCGCCAGCAGCCACCGGAGAGGGAACACTGAAGCTTTCTTT

j_call: TRBJ1-2
d_call: -
clone_size: -
v_call: TRBV6-5
cdr3_aa: CASSFKRSYGYTF
cdr3_nt: TGTGCCAGCAGCTTCAAACGGAGCTATGGCTACACCTTC

j_call: TRBJ1-3
d_call: -
clone_size: -
v_call: TRBV19
cdr3_aa: CASNRQSSGNTIYF
cdr3_nt: TGTGCCAGTAACAGACAAAGCTCTGGAAACACCATATATTTT

j_call: TRBJ2-4
d_call: TRBD2
clone_size: -
v_call: TRBV28
cdr3_aa: CASSSSGSGDIQYF
cdr3_nt: TGTGCCAGCAGCTCTAGCGGGAGTGGGGACATTCAGTACTTC

j_call: TRBJ2-1
d_call: TRBD2
clone_size: few
v_call: TRBV28
cdr3_aa: CASKLGGNYNEQFF
cdr3_nt: TGTGCCAGCAAGTTGGGGGGGAACTACAATGAGCAGTTCTTC

j_call: TRBJ1-4
d_call: -
clone_size: -
v_call: TRBV2
cdr3_aa: CASSKDSTNEKLFF
cdr3_nt: TGTGCCAGCAGTAAAGACAGTACTAATGAAAAACTGTTTTTT

j_call: TRBJ1-1
d_call: -
clone_size: -
v_call: TRBV19
cdr3_aa: CASSRGGGGASNTEAFF
cdr3_nt: TGTGCCAGTAGTAGGGGCGGAGGGGGGGCTTCGAACACTGAAGCTTTCTTT

j_call: TRBJ1-2
d_call: -
clone_size: -
v_call: TRBV5-1
cdr3_aa: CASSLDRYGYTF
cdr3_nt: TGCGCCAGCAGCTTAGACAGGTACGGCTACACCTTC

j_call: TRBJ1-3
d_call: -
clone_size: -
v_call: TRBV6-1
cdr3_aa: CASSEAGALKGNTIYF
cdr3_nt: TGTGCCAGCAGTGAAGCGGGGGCGCTTAAAGGAAACACCATATATTTT

j_call: TRBJ2-3
d_call: -
clone_size: -
v_call: TRBV21-1
cdr3_aa: CASTKGHPGLAGGNTDTQYF
cdr3_nt: TGTGCCAGCACCAAAGGTCATCCGGGACTAGCGGGAGGGAACACAGATACGCAGTATTTT

j_call: TRBJ2-5
d_call: TRBD1
clone_size: -
v_call: TRBV5-6
cdr3_aa: CASSFRDRAQETQYF
cdr3_nt: TGTGCCAGCAGCTTCCGGGACAGAGCCCAAGAGACCCAGTACTTC

j_call: TRBJ1-2
d_call: -
clone_size: -
v_call: TRBV30
cdr3_aa: CAWSTYPHTTYGYTF
cdr3_nt: TGTGCCTGGAGTACCTACCCCCATACGACCTATGGCTACACCTTC

j_call: TRBJ2-7
d_call: -
clone_size: -
v_call: TRBV7-2
cdr3_aa: CASSLLGNSRETYEQYF
cdr3_nt: TGTGCCAGCAGCTTACTCGGTAATAGCCGAGAAACCTACGAGCAGTACTTC

j_call: TRBJ2-1
d_call: -
clone_size: -
v_call: TRBV27
cdr3_aa: CASSDVGAAGPYNEQFF
cdr3_nt: TGTGCCAGCAGTGACGTTGGGGCCGCGGGCCCCTACAATGAGCAGTTCTTC

j_call: TRBJ2-7
d_call: TRBD2
clone_size: -
v_call: TRBV7-3
cdr3_aa: CASSSFGTSNEQYF
cdr3_nt: TGTGCCAGCAGCTCCTTTGGGACTAGCAACGAGCAGTACTTC

j_call: TRBJ1-4
d_call: TRBD1
clone_size: -
v_call: TRBV5-6
cdr3_aa: CASSPRGQGASEKLFF
cdr3_nt: TGTGCCAGCAGCCCTCGTGGACAGGGGGCAAGTGAAAAACTGTTTTTT

j_call: TRBJ2-1
d_call: -
clone_size: -
v_call: TRBV5-1
cdr3_aa: CASRQRLYNEQFF
cdr3_nt: TGCGCCAGCAGACAGAGGCTCTACAATGAGCAGTTCTTC